These T cell receptor beta chains were read from a single sample in a study of T cell changes during pregnancy in multiple sclerosis. The repertoire was sequenced with immunoSEQ multiplex PCR; TCRdb's copy has only in-frame clones and lacks some. The sample records about 80,000 clones, roughly nine tenths being singletons. The sequencing here drew on peripheral blood, taken before pregnancy. The origin of the receptors is a female donor with multiple sclerosis, enrolled in a pregnancy study. Both conserved end residues are trimmed from each CDR3. The order of the fields is CDR3 length, V gene, J gene, clone size, CDR3 protein. Clone size is not always given. Where it is, it says once, few, many or a class for expanded clones.

>13|TRBV5-1|TRBJ2-5|.
ASSLGATPIRTQY
>11|TRBV7-2|TRBJ1-1|.
ASSLSRNTEAF
>14|TRBV27|TRBJ1-1|.
ASSEVTGAVGTEAF
>14|TRBV6-4|TRBJ2-3|few
ASSDSAATSTDTQY
>14|TRBV6-6|TRBJ2-7|.
ASSYSNPGHSYEQY
>9|TRBV6-1|TRBJ1-5|.
ASSERLPQH
>14|TRBV28|TRBJ1-3|.
ASTDLGGASGNTIY
>11|TRBV6-5|TRBJ2-1|.
ATLADLNNEQF
>15|TRBV30|TRBJ2-4|once
AWRRDRRLLAKNIQY
>13|TRBV11-2|TRBJ2-3|few
ASSLGGVREHTQY
>13|TRBV4-3|TRBJ1-4|.
ASSQEHRGPEKLF
>10|TRBV29-1|TRBJ1-2|.
SHTRAGDGYT
>19|TRBV5-1|TRBJ2-3|.
ASSWTGSGTSGSASTDTQY
>11|TRBV10-2|TRBJ1-1|.
ASRDTTNTEAF
>11|TRBV10-3|TRBJ1-2|few
AISFDRGYGYT
>16|TRBV4-2|TRBJ2-1|.
ASSQDRRGTSGFNEQF
>12|TRBV10-3|TRBJ1-2|.
AISPRDRDYGYT
>13|TRBV19|TRBJ1-1|.
ASSRRQGTWTEAF
>13|TRBV19|TRBJ2-1|.
ASSIGGRDYNEQF
>11|TRBV28|TRBJ2-7|.
ASSLRGNYEQY
>12|TRBV7-2|TRBJ2-5|.
ASSQDRGRETQY
>9|TRBV11-2|TRBJ2-1|.
ASRAGLEQF
>12|TRBV27|TRBJ1-1|.
ASSSAGWGTEAF
>13|TRBV11-2|TRBJ1-4|.
ASSPPGQDNEKLF
>11|TRBV7-7|TRBJ2-5|.
ASSAWTSETQY
>16|TRBV5-6|TRBJ2-1|.
ASSLDEGPLTRYNEQF
>12|TRBV5-1|TRBJ2-1|.
ASSLGREGDEQF
>13|TRBV5-4|TRBJ2-7|few
ASSLGTSGAYEQY
>13|TRBV28|TRBJ2-7|.
ASSSHGSRTYEQY
>13|TRBV6-5|TRBJ2-7|.
ASSYLAGGPGEQY
>13|TRBV27|TRBJ1-4|.
ASSLYHERNEKLF
>14|TRBV11-3|TRBJ2-1|.
ASSHTIRGSYNEQF
>14|TRBV5-1|TRBJ2-1|.
ASSLIPGQGGNEQF
>13|TRBV7-8|TRBJ2-3|.
ASSLGESLSDTQY
>14|TRBV30|TRBJ1-3|.
AWSVGRPSSGNTIY
>10|TRBV25-1|TRBJ1-2|.
ATTAANYGYT
>9|TRBV28|TRBJ1-1|few
ASSFSGEAF
>11|TRBV6-1|TRBJ2-7|.
ASSEEMAGEQY
>13|TRBV6-5|TRBJ2-2|.
ASRKDRGLSGVLF
>14|TRBV4-1|TRBJ1-1|.
ASSQVSMTGSSGAF
>13|TRBV6-1|TRBJ1-5|.
ASSEALMSNQPQH
>11|TRBV7-9|TRBJ2-5|.
ASSFIPRETQY
>11|TRBV30|TRBJ1-4|.
AGRQGTNEKLF
>12|TRBV29-1|TRBJ2-1|once
SVEGNWLNSEQF
>14|TRBV5-6|TRBJ2-3|.
ASNLWGQGLSLFGI
>13|TRBV18|TRBJ1-2|.
ASSPSSGGRDGYT
>12|TRBV7-3|TRBJ2-3|.
ASSSRLGTDTQY
>13|TRBV5-1|TRBJ2-3|once
ASRRLAGGQDTQY
>10|TRBV19|TRBJ1-1|.
ASRTGVTEAF
>14|TRBV13|TRBJ2-7|.
ASSSLVGGRSYEQY
>14|TRBV4-1|TRBJ2-7|.
ASSQVPGGLPYEQY
>11|TRBV5-1|TRBJ2-1|.
ASSSTGYNEQF
>18|TRBV14|TRBJ2-1|.
ASSLDRAGTSGRASNEQF
>10|TRBV29-1|TRBJ2-1|.
SGGGLTDEQF
>13|TRBV6-4|TRBJ2-1|medium-sized
ASSKLAGANNEQF
>13|TRBV2|TRBJ2-7|.
ASTASGSRSYEQY